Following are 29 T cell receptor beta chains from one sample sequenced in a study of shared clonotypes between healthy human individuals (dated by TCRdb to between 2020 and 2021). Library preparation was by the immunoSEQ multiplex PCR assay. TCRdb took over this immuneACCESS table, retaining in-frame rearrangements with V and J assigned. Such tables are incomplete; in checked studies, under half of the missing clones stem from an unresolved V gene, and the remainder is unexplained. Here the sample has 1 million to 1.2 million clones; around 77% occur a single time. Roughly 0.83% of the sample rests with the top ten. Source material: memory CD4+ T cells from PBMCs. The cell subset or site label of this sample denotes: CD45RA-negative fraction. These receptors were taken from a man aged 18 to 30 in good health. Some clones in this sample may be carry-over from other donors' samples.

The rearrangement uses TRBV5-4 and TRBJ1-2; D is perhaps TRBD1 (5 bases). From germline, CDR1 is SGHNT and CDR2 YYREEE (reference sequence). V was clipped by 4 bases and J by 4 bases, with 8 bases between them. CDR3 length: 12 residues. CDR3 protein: CASSDRFYGYTF. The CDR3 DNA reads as TGTGCCAGCAGCGACAGATTCTATGGCTACACCTTC.

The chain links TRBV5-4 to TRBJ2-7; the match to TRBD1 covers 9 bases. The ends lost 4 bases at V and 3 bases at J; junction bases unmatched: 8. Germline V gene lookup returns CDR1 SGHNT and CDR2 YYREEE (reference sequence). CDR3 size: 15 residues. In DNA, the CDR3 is TGTGCCAGCAGCCCAGGGACAGGGCTATTCTACGAGCAGTACTTC. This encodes CASSPGTGLFYEQYF.

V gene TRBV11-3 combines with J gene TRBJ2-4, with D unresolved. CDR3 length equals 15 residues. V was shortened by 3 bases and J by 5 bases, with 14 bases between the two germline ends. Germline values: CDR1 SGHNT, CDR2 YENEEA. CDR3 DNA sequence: TGTGCCAGCAGCTTTCCCCGGGCTGGGGAAAACATTCAGTACTTC. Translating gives CASSFPRAGENIQYF. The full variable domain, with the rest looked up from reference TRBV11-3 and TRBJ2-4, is EAGVVQSPRYKIIEKKQPVAFWCNPISGHNTLYWYLQNLGQGPELLIRYENEEAVDDSQLPKDRFSAERLKGVDSTLKIQPAELGDSAVYLCASSFPRAGENIQYFGAGTRLSVL.

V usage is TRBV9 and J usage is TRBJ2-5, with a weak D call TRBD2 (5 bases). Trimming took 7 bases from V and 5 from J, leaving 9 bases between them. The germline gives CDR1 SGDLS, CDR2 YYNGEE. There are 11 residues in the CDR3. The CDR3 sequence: CASRPGETQYF. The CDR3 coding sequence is TGTGCCAGCCGCCCGGGGGAGACCCAGTACTTC. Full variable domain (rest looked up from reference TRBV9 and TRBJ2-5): DSGVTQTPKHLITATGQRVTLRCSPRSGDLSVYWYQQSLDQGLQFLIQYYNGEERAKGNILERFSAQQFPDLHSELNLSSLELGDSALYFCASRPGETQYFGPGTRLLVL.

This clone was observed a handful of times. In nucleotides, the CDR3 is TGTGCCAGTACCCAGAGGGGGGCTAGCAATCAGCCCCAGCATTTT. Its translation: CASTQRGASNQPQHF. J is TRBJ1-5 and V is TRBV19; TRBD1 might be the D (6 bases). The germline V and J ends were trimmed by 7 bases and 0 bases, with 13 bases remaining between them. The CDR3 totals 15 residues. Germline V gene sequence: CDR1 LNHDA, CDR2 SQIVND (reference sequence).

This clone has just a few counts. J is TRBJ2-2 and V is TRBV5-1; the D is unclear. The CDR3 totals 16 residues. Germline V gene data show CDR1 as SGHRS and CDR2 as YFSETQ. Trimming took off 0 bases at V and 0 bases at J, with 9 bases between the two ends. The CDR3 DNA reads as TGCGCCAGCAGCTTGGGACACCGTACGAACACCGGGGAGCTGTTTTTT. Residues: CASSLGHRTNTGELFF.

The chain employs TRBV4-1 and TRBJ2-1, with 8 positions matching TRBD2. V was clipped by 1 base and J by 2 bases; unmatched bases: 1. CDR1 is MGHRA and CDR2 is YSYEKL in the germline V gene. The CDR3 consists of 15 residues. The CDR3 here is CASSQVAGPYNEQFF. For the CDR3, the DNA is TGCGCCAGCAGCCAAGTAGCGGGACCCTACAATGAGCAGTTCTTC.

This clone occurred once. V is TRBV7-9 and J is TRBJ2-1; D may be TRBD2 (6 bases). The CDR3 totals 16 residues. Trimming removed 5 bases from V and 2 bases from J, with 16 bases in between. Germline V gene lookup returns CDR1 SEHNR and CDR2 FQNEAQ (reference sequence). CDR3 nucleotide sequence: TGTGCCAGCAGCCGCGGAGGGAGTCAGGCCTACAATGAGCAGTTCTTC. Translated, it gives CASSRGGSQAYNEQFF.

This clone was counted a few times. CDR3 in amino acids: CASSLEQGANTIYF. The CDR3 region has the DNA TGTGCCAGCAGCCTGGAACAGGGGGCAAACACCATATATTTT. The V and J genes are TRBV6-1 and TRBJ1-3, with 9 bases that match TRBD1. Germline V gene lookup returns CDR1 MNHNS and CDR2 SASEGT. Unmatched junction bases numbered 6, after V lost 6 bases and J lost 6 bases. The CDR3 consists of 14 residues.

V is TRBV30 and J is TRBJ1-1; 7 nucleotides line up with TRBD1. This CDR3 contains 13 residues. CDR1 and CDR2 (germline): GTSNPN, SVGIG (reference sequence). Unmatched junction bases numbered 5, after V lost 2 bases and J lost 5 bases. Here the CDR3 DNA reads TGTGCCTGGAGTTACCAGGGGGGGACTGAAGCTTTCTTT. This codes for CAWSYQGGTEAFF.

CDR3 DNA: TGTGCCATCAGTGAGAGGGGAGCGGGGTACAATGAGCAGTTCTTC. Amino acids: CAISERGAGYNEQFF. The V gene is TRBV10-3, the J gene TRBJ2-1; 7 nucleotides agree with TRBD2. The CDR3 totals 15 residues. Germline CDR1 reads ENHRY; CDR2 reads SYGVKD. V dropped 2 bases and J dropped 4; count of bases not matched to a gene: 5.

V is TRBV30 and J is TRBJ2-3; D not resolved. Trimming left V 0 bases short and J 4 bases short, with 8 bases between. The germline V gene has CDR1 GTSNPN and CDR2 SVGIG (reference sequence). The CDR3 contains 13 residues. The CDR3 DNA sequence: TGTGCCTGGAGTGTAGGTAGGCCAGATACGCAGTATTTT. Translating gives CAWSVGRPDTQYF.

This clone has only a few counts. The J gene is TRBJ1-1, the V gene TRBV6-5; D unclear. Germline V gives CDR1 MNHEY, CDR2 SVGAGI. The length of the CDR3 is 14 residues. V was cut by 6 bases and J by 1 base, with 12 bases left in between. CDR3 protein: CASRGHGKNTEAFF. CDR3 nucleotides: TGTGCCAGCAGGGGCCACGGAAAGAACACTGAAGCTTTCTTT.

The CDR3 coding sequence is TGTGCCAGCAGCAACGACAGGGATGGCTACACCTTC. This sequence encodes CASSNDRDGYTF. The J gene is TRBJ1-2, the V gene TRBV7-3, with 7 bases aligning to TRBD1. V was pared by 5 bases and J by 6 bases, with 3 bases of the junction left unmatched. Germline V CDR1 and CDR2: SGHTA, FQGTGA. The CDR3 extends over 12 amino acids.

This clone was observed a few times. The DNA for the CDR3 is TGCAGCGTTGAAGAAAACAGGGGAACCTACGAGCAGTACTTC. This gives the protein CSVEENRGTYEQYF. The J gene is TRBJ2-7, the V gene TRBV29-1; TRBD1 matches 7 bases. The junction had 4 bases not matched to a gene; V was cut back by 0 bases and J by 2 bases. This CDR3 spans 14 amino acids. The germline V gene has CDR1 SQVTM and CDR2 ANQGSEA.

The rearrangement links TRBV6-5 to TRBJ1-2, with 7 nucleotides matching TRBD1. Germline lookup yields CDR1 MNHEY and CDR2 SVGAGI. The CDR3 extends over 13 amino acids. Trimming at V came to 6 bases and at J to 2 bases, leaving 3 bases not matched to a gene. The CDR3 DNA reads TGTGCCAGCAGCCCGGGACAGAACTATGGCTACACCTTC. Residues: CASSPGQNYGYTF.

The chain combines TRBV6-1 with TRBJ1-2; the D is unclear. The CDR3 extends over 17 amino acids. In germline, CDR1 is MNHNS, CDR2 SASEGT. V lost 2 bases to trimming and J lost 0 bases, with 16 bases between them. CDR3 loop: CASSEFQTMRANYGYTF. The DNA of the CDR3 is TGTGCCAGCAGTGAATTTCAAACAATGCGAGCTAACTATGGCTACACCTTC.

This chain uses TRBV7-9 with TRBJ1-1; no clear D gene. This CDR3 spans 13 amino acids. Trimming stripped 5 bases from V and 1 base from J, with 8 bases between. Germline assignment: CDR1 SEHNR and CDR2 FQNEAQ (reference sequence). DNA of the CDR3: TGTGCCAGCAGCCTCCGGGCGAACACTGAAGCTTTCTTT. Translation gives CASSLRANTEAFF.

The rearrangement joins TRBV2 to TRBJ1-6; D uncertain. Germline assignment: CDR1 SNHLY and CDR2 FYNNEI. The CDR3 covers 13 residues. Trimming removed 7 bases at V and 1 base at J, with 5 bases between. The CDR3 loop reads CASINSYNSPLHF. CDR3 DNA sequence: TGTGCCAGCATTAATTCCTATAATTCACCCCTCCACTTT.

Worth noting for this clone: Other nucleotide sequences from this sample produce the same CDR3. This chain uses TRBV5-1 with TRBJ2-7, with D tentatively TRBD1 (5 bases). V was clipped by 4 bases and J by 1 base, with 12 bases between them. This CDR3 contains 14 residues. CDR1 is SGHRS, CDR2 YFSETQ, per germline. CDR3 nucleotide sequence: TGCGCCAGCAGCCAAGGTCCAGGGTCCTACGAGCAGTACTTC. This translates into CASSQGPGSYEQYF.

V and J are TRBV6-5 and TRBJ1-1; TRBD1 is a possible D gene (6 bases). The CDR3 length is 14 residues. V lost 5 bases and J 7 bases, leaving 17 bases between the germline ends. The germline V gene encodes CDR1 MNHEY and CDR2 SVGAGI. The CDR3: CASSGLGGGGEAFF. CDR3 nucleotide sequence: TGTGCCAGCAGTGGACTGGGGGGGGGCGGTGAAGCTTTCTTT.

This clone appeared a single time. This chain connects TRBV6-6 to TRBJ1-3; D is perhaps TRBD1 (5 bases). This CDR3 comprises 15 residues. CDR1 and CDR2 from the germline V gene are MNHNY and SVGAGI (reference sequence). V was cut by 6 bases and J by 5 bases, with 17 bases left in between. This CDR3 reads CASRLDSSARNTIYF. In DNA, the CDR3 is TGTGCCAGCAGACTTGACAGTTCCGCCAGAAACACCATATATTTT.

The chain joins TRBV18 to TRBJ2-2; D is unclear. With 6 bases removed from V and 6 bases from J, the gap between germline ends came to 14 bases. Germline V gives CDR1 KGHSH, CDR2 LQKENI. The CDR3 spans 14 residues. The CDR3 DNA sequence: TGTGCCAGCTCCGATCCCGCCTCGGCCGGGGAGCTGTTTTTT. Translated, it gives CASSDPASAGELFF.

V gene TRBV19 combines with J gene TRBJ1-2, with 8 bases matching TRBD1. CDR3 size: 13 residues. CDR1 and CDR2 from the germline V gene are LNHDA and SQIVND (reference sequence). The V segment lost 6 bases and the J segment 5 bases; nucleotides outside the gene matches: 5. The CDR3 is CASRPQGGYGYTF. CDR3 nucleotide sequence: TGTGCCAGTAGACCACAGGGGGGATATGGCTACACCTTC.

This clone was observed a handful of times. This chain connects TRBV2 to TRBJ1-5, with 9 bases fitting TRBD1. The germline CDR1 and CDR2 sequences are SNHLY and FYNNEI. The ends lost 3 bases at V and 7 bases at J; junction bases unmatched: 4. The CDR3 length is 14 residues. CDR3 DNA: TGTGCCAGCAGTGAGACAGGGGGTATGCAGCCCCAGCATTTT. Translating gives CASSETGGMQPQHF.

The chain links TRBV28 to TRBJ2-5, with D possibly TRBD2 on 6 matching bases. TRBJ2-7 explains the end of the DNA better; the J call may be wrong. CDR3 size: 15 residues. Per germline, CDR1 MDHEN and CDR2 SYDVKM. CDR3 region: CASSPAGLSNYEQYF. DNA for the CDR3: TGTGCCAGCAGTCCTGCGGGGCTATCTAACTACGAGCAGTACTTC.

CDR3 sequence: CASSTEPGTEAFF. The CDR3 bases are TGTGCCAGCAGCACAGAGCCGGGCACTGAAGCTTTCTTT. The chain has TRBV2 and TRBJ1-1, with D hard to call. The V end was cut by 6 bases, the J end by 4 bases, with 12 bases between. Germline V lookup: CDR1 SNHLY, CDR2 FYNNEI. This CDR3 is built from 13 residues.

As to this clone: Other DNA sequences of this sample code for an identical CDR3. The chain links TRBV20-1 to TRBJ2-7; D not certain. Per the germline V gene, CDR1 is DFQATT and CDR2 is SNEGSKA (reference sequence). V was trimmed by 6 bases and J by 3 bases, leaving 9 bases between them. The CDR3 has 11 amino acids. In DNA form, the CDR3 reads TGCAGTGCCCCCAGAGGCTACGAGCAGTACTTC. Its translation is CSAPRGYEQYF.

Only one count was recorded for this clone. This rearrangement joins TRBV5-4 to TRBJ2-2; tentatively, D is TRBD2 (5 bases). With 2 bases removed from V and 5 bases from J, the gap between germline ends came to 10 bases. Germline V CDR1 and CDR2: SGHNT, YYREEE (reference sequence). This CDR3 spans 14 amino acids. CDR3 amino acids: CASSFYRGTGELFF. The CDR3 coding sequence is TGTGCCAGCAGCTTTTATCGGGGAACCGGGGAGCTGTTTTTT.